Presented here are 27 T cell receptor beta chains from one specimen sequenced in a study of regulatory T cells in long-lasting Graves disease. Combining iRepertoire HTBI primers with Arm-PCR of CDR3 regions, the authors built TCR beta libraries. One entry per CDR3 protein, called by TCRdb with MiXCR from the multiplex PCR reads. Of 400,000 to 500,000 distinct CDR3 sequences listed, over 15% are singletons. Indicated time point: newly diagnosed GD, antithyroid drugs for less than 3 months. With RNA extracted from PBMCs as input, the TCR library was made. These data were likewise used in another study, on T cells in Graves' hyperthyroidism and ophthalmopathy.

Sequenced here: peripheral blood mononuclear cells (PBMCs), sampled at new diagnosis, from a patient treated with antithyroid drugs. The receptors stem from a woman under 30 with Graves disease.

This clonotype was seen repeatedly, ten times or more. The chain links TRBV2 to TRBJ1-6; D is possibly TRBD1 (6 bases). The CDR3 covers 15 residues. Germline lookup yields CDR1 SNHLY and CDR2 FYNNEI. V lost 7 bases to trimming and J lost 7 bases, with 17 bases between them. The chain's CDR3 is CASTPGRGRNSPLHF. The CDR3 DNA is TGTGCCAGCACACCAGGCAGGGGTCGAAATTCACCCCTCCACTTT. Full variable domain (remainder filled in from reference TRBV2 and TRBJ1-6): EPEVTQTPSHQVTQMGQEVILRCVPISNHLYFYWYRQILGQKVEFLVSFYNNEISEKSEIFDDQFSVERPDGSNFTLKIRSTKLEDSAMYFCASTPGRGRNSPLHFGNGTRLTVT.

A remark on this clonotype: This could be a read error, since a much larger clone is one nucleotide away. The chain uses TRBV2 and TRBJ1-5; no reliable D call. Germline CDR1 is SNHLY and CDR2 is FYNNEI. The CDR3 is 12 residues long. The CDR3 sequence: CASHSRSQSQHF. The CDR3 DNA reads TGTGCCAGTCATTCGAGAAGTCAGTCCCAGCATTTT.

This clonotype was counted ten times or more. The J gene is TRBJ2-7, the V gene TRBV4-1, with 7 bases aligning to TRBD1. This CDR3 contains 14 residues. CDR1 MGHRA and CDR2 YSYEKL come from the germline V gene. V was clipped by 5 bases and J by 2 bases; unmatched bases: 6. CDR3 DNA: TGCGCCAGCAGCAACCGGGACAGCGCCTACGAGCAGTACTTC. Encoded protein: CASSNRDSAYEQYF.

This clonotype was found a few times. The CDR3 sequence: CASSVAGVLVREQYF. Written as DNA, the CDR3 is TGTGCCAGCAGTGTGGCGGGAGTTTTGGTTAGAGAGCAGTACTTC. The chain is built from TRBV2 and TRBJ2-7; 7 bases align to TRBD2. Germline lookup yields CDR1 SNHLY and CDR2 FYNNEI. The V segment lost 4 bases and the J segment 7 bases; nucleotides outside the gene matches: 13. This CDR3 comprises 15 residues.

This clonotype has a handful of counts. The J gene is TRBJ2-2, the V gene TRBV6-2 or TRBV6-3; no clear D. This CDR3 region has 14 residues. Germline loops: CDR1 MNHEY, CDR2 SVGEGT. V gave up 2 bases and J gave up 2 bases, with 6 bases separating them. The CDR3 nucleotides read TGTGCCAGCAGTTACGCCGAAAACACCGGGGAGCTGTTTTTT. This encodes CASSYAENTGELFF.

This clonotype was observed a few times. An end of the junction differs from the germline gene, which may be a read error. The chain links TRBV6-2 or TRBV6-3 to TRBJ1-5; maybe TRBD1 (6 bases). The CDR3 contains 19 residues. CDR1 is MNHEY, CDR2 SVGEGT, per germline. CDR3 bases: TGTGCCAGCAGCCCTTTCCCCGGGACAACAGAGAATAGCAATCAGCTCCAGCATTTT. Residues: CASSPFPGTTENSNQLQHF.

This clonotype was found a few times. DNA of the CDR3: TGTGCCAGACGAACCGTGGAGAGGGCCTACGAGCAGTACTTC. Amino acid sequence: CARRTVERAYEQYF. The chain is built from TRBV19 and TRBJ2-7; D might be TRBD2 (5 bases). The CDR3 loop spans 14 amino acids. Germline V gene sequence: CDR1 LNHDA, CDR2 SQIVND (reference sequence). V was pared by 9 bases and J by 2 bases, with 17 bases between.

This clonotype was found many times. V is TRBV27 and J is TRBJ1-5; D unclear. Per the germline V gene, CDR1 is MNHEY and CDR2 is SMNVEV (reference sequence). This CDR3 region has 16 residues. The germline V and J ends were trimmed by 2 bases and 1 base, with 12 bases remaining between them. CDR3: CASSLLSAASNQPQHF. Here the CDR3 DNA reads TGTGCCAGCAGTTTACTAAGCGCGGCCAGCAATCAGCCCCAGCATTTT.

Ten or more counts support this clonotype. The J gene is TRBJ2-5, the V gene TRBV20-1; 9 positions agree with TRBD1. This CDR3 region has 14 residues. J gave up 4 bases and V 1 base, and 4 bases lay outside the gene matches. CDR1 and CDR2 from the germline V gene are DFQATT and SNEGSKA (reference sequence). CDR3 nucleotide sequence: TGCAGTGCTAGAGGTGGACAGGGGAGAGAGACCCAGTACTTC. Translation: CSARGGQGRETQYF.

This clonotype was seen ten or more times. CDR3 bases: TGTGCCAGCAGTTACTCCGGGACAGGCAATCAGCCCCAGCATTTT. As protein: CASSYSGTGNQPQHF. The rearrangement links TRBV6-5 to TRBJ1-5; 7 bases fit TRBD1. CDR1 MNHEY and CDR2 SVGAGI come from the germline V gene. V was pared by 0 bases and J by 2 bases, with 1 base of the junction left unmatched. The CDR3 is 15 amino acids.

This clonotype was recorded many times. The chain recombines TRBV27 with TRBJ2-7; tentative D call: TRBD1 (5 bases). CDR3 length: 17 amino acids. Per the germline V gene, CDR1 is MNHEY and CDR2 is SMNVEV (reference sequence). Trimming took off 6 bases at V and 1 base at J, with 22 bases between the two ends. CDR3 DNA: TGTGCCAGCAGCCGGACCCGGCCGAGCAGGGCATCCTACGAGCAGTACTTC. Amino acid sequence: CASSRTRPSRASYEQYF.

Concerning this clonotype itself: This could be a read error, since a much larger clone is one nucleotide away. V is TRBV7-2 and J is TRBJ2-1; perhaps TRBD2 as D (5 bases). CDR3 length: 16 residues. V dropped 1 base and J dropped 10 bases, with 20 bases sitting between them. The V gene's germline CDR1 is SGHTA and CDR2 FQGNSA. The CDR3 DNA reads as TGTGCCAGCAGCTTAGTGGGCGGGTCGAGCTCCTACGAGCAGTTCTTC. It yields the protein CASSLVGGSSSYEQFF.

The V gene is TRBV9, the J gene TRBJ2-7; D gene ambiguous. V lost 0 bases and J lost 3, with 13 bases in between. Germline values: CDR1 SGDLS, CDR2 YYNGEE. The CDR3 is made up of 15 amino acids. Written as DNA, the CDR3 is TGTGCCAGCAGCGTAGATTTGCGAGCAGACTACGAGCAGTACTTC. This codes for CASSVDLRADYEQYF.

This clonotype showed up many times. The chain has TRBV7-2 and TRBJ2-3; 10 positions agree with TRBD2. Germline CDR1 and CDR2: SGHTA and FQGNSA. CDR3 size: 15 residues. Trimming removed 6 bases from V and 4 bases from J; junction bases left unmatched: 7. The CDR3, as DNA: TGTGCCAGCAGGACGGTAGCGGGAGGACCAGATACGCAGTATTTT. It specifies CASRTVAGGPDTQYF. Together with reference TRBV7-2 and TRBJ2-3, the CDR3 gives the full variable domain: GAGVSQSPSNKVTEKGKDVELRCDPISGHTALYWYRQSLGQGLEFLIYFQGNSAPDKSGLPSDRFSAERTGGSVSTLTIQRTQQEDSAVYLCASRTVAGGPDTQYFGPGTRLTVL.

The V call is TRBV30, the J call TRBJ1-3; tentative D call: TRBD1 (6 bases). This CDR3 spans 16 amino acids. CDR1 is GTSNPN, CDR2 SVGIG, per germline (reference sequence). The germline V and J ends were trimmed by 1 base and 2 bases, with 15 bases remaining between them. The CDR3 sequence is CAWSDGAGHTGNTIYF. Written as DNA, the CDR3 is TGTGCCTGGAGTGATGGAGCGGGACATACTGGAAACACCATATATTTT. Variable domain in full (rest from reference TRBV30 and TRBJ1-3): SQTIHQWPATLVQPVGSPLSLECTVEGTSNPNLYWYRQAAGRGLQLLFYSVGIGQISSEVPQNLSASRPQDRQFILSSKKLLLSDSGFYLCAWSDGAGHTGNTIYFGEGSWLTVV.

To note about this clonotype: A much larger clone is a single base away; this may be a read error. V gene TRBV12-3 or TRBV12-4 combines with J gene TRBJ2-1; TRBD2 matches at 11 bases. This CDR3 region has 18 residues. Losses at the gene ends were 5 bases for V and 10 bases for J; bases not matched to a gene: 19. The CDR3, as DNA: TGTGCCAGCAGTGTTGGGACTAGCGGATACCGAGGGGGCTACGAGCAGTTCTTC. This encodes CASSVGTSGYRGGYEQFF.

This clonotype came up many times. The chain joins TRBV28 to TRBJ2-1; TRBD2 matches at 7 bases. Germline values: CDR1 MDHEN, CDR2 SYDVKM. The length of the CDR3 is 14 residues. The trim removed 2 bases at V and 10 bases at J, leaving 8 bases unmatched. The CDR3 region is CASSLLQRDREQFF. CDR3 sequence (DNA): TGTGCCAGCAGTTTACTCCAGCGGGATCGAGAGCAGTTCTTC.

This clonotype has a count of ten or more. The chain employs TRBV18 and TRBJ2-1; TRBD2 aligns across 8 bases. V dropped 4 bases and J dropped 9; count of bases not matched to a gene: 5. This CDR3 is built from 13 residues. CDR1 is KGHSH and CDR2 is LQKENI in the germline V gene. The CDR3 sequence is CASSQGLVGEQFF. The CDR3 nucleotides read TGTGCCAGCTCACAGGGACTAGTTGGTGAGCAGTTCTTC.

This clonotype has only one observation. The CDR3 reads CASGEVGDTQYF. The CDR3 nucleotides read TGTGCCAGTGGAGAAGTCGGAGATACGCAGTATTTT. The chain is built from TRBV7-9 and TRBJ2-3, with D hard to call. CDR3 length: 12 amino acids. Germline-derived CDR1 and CDR2 are SEHNR and FQNEAQ (reference sequence). V shed 9 bases and J shed 5 bases, with 12 bases lying between them.

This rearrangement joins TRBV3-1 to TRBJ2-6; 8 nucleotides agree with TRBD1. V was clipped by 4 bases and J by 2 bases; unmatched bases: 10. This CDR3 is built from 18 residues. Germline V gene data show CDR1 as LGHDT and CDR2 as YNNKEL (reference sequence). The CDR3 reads CASSPPARGLAGANVLTF. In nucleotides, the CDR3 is TGTGCCAGCAGCCCCCCCGCCAGGGGGCTAGCTGGGGCCAACGTCCTGACTTTC.

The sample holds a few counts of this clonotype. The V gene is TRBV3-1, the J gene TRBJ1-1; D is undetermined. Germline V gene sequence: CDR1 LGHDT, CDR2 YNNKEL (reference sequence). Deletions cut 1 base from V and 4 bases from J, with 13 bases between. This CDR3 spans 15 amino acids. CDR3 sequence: CASSQVLRVFTEAFF. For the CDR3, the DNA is TGTGCCAGCAGCCAAGTGTTAAGGGTATTCACTGAAGCTTTCTTT.

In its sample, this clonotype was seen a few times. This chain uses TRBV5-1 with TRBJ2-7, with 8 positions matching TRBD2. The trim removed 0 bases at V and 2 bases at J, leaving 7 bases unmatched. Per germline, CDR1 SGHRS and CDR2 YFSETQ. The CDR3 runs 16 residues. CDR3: CASSLVLTSETYEQYF. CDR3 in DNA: TGCGCCAGCAGCTTGGTTTTGACTAGCGAGACCTACGAGCAGTACTTC.

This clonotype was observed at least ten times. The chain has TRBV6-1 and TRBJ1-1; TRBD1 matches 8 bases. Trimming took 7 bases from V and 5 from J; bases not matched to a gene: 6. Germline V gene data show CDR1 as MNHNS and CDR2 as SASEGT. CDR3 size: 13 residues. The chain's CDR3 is CASMTGVWTEAFF. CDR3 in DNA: TGTGCCAGCATGACAGGGGTTTGGACTGAAGCTTTCTTT.

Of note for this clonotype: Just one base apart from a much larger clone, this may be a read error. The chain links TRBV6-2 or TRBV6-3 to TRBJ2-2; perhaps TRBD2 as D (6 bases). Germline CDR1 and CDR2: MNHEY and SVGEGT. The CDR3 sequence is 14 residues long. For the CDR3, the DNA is TGTGCCAGCAGTTACTTAGCGGAGACCGGGGAGCCGTTTTTT. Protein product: CASSYLAETGEPFF.

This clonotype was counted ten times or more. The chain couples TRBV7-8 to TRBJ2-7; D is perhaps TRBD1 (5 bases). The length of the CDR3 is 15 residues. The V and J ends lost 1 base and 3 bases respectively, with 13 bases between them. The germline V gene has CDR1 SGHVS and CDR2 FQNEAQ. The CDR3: CASSLGRLTGYEQYF. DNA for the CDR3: TGTGCCAGCAGCTTAGGACGTCTAACAGGCTACGAGCAGTACTTC.

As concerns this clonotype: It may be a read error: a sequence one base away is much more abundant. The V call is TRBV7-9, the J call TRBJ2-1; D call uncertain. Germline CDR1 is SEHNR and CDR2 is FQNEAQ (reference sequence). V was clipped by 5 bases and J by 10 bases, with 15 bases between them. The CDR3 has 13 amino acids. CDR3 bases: TGTGCCAGCAGCCCGACACAGACCTACGAGCAGTTCTTC. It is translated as CASSPTQTYEQFF.

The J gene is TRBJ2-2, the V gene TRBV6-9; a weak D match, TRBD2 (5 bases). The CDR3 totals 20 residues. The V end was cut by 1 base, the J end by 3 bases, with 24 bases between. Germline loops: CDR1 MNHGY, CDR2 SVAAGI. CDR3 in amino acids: CASSYFARVERHPDTGELFF. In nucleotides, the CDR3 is TGTGCCAGCAGTTATTTCGCAAGGGTAGAGCGGCACCCGGACACCGGGGAGCTGTTTTTT.